Shown below are 8 T cell receptor beta chains from a single sample sequenced in a study of cytomegalovirus exposure and HLA in healthy donors. Primers: 60 Vbeta forward and 13 Jbeta reverse. Here immunoSEQ multiplex PCR was the method, and the copy in TCRdb shows in-frame clones only, minus some. The data show 130,000 or so clones, about 79% seen once. Material for sequencing was PBMCs. These receptors were collected from a female donor in good health and CMV-seropositive.

The chain has TRBV2 and TRBJ2-1; 11 bases fit TRBD2. Trimming cost V 1 base and J 6 bases; bases outside gene matches: 5. There are 16 residues in the CDR3. In germline, CDR1 is SNHLY, CDR2 FYNNEI. The CDR3 reads CASSEVLAGARNEQFF. In DNA, the CDR3 is TGTGCCAGCAGTGAAGTACTAGCGGGAGCCCGCAATGAGCAGTTCTTC.

The rearrangement links TRBV19 to TRBJ2-1; 9 nucleotides line up with TRBD2. The J segment lost 7 bases and the V segment lost 0 bases, leaving 4 bases of the junction unmatched. From germline, CDR1 is LNHDA and CDR2 SQIVND (reference sequence). The CDR3 is 15 amino acids. This chain's CDR3 is CASSIEASGKNEQFF. CDR3 coding DNA: TGTGCCAGTAGTATAGAAGCTAGCGGGAAGAATGAGCAGTTCTTC.

This clone was detected only a few times. The chain carries TRBV7-6 and TRBJ2-3, with D possibly TRBD2 on 6 matching bases. The germline V gene has CDR1 SGHVS and CDR2 FNYEAQ. This CDR3 spans 13 amino acids. Between the trimmed V and J ends, which lost 4 bases and 4 bases, there was a span of 9 bases. The CDR3, as DNA: TGTGCCAGCAGCTCCGGAGGGGCAGATACGCAGTATTTT. Its translation: CASSSGGADTQYF.

The V call is TRBV19, the J call TRBJ1-2; D is perhaps TRBD1 (5 bases). The germline gives CDR1 LNHDA, CDR2 SQIVND (reference sequence). Trimming removed 4 bases from V and 4 bases from J, with 16 bases in between. CDR3 length: 15 residues. The CDR3, as DNA: TGTGCCAGTAGTAGGCAGACAGAGACATCCTATGGCTACACCTTC. The encoded protein is CASSRQTETSYGYTF.

This chain joins TRBV5-1 and TRBJ2-5; 14 bases are shared with TRBD2. Germline loops: CDR1 SGHRS, CDR2 YFSETQ. Trimming took 4 bases from V and 5 from J; bases not matched to a gene: 10. The CDR3 spans 17 residues. CDR3 sequence: CASSGRLAGGVGETQYF. In DNA, the CDR3 is TGCGCCAGCAGCGGACGACTAGCGGGAGGGGTGGGGGAGACCCAGTACTTC.

The gene calls are TRBV4-1 and TRBJ2-1, with 8 bases fitting TRBD2. This CDR3 region has 16 residues. J was trimmed by 5 bases and V by 4 bases; bases with no gene match: 10. The germline V gene has CDR1 MGHRA and CDR2 YSYEKL. DNA of the CDR3: TGCGCCAGCAGCCCCGTACAGGCGGGAGGAAACAATGAGCAGTTCTTC. This encodes CASSPVQAGGNNEQFF.

This clone was seen once. V and J are TRBV7-8 and TRBJ1-2; 7 nucleotides match TRBD1. V was clipped by 1 base and J by 4 bases; unmatched bases: 6. The CDR3 totals 15 residues. Per the germline V gene, CDR1 is SGHVS and CDR2 is FQNEAQ. In DNA, the CDR3 is TGTGCCAGCAGCTTAGGGGGCAGGGGGTCCTATGGCTACACCTTC. Translated: CASSLGGRGSYGYTF.

This chain joins TRBV7-8 and TRBJ2-7; 9 positions match TRBD1. Germline V gives CDR1 SGHVS, CDR2 FQNEAQ. The V segment lost 4 bases and the J segment 5 bases; nucleotides outside the gene matches: 6. This CDR3 is built from 14 residues. Here the CDR3 DNA reads TGTGCCAGCAGCTCACAGGGGGCTCTCAACGAGCAGTACTTC. It codes for CASSSQGALNEQYF.